This T cell receptor (beta chain) was documented in a study of blood T cell repertoires in COVID-19. This CDR3 has 18 residues. CDR1 is SEHNR, CDR2 FQNEAQ, per germline (reference sequence). V was shortened by 0 bases and J by 1 base, with 18 bases between the two germline ends. In the source study's methods: Amplification from reference gene primers served as the basis for estimated nucleated cell counts. This table comes from immunoSEQ multiplex PCR, and its TCRdb copy is limited to in-frame clones, with some not included. V, J and clone size are those of that table, while D and trimming were read from the DNA. Here the sample spans tens of thousands of clones, 70% to 90% being singletons.

This chain links TRBV7-9 with TRBJ1-1; D remains ambiguous. Sequenced input: peripheral blood. The clonotype was recovered from a woman aged 55 to 70 with acute or convalescent COVID-19. This CDR3 is CASSLAGGVSVKNTEAFF. The CDR3, as DNA: TGTGCCAGCAGCTTAGCGGGAGGAGTATCGGTGAAGAACACTGAAGCTTTCTTT.